This passage covers 6 T cell receptor beta chains from one sample sequenced in a study of low-dose radiotherapy and immunotherapy resistance in tumors. Gene-specific TRAV and TRBV primers were used for first-strand cDNA, covering alpha and beta chains. Both a constant-region primer and a V-primer adapter served to amplify TCRs across roughly 20 PCR cycles. One entry per CDR3 protein results from TCRdb running MiXCR on the reads. The data hold tens of thousands of distinct CDR3 sequences, with around 25% observed a single time. Time point reported: after trial treatment. Treatment: LDRT plus nivolumab, ipilimumab, low-dose cyclophosphamide and aspirin (RACIN trial). The source was PBMCs, collected after low-dose radiotherapy plus immunotherapy. These TCRs come from a male donor with prostate cancer.

This clonotype was seen many times. The DNA for the CDR3 is TGCAGCGTTGAAGATCCCCTAAGGAACACTGAAGCTTTCTTT. Its translation is CSVEDPLRNTEAFF. The chain couples TRBV29-1 to TRBJ1-1, with unresolved D. V shed 0 bases and J shed 1 base, with 9 bases lying between them. Looked up from germline, CDR1 is SQVTM and CDR2 is ANQGSEA. The CDR3 consists of 14 residues.

As for this clonotype: A far more abundant clone sits one base away, making this likely a read error. V gene TRBV11-2 combines with J gene TRBJ2-5; the D is unclear. Germline lookup yields CDR1 SGHAT and CDR2 FQNNGV. This CDR3 has 16 residues. V dropped 6 bases and J dropped 11 bases, with 28 bases sitting between them. The CDR3 sequence is CASSPQRLGAGNEQYF. Written as DNA, the CDR3 is TGTGCCAGCAGTCCCCAGAGGCTAGGAGCCGGCAATGAGCAGTACTTC.

This clonotype was counted only a few times. The V gene is TRBV5-6, the J gene TRBJ2-2, with TRBD1 matching 9 bases. V dropped 3 bases and J dropped 0; count of bases not matched to a gene: 6. CDR3 length: 17 residues. CDR1 SGHDT and CDR2 YYEEEE come from the germline V gene. The CDR3 reads CASSSLTGGTNTGELFF. Written as DNA, the CDR3 is TGTGCCAGCAGCTCCCTGACAGGGGGGACGAACACCGGGGAGCTGTTTTTT.

This clonotype was recorded many times. The V gene is TRBV27, the J gene TRBJ1-1; D call uncertain. Trimming took 6 bases from V and 4 from J, leaving 15 bases between them. CDR3 length equals 14 residues. The germline V gene encodes CDR1 MNHEY and CDR2 SMNVEV (reference sequence). As DNA, the CDR3 is TGTGCCAGCAGGACTGGCACGCGGGCCACTGAAGCTTTCTTT. This sequence encodes CASRTGTRATEAFF.

This clonotype occurred a few times. This could be a read error, since a much larger clone is one nucleotide away. The chain has TRBV20-1 and TRBJ2-1, with 10 bases fitting TRBD2. Germline V lookup: CDR1 DFQATT, CDR2 SNEGSKA (reference sequence). The length of the CDR3 is 15 residues. V shed 3 bases, J shed 9 bases, and the junction held 11 bases outside the gene matches. CDR3: CSASSAGGASGEQFF. The CDR3 DNA reads TGCAGTGCTAGTTCAGCGGGGGGGGCGTCGGGTGAGCAGTTCTTC.

The table lists this clonotype with many counts. The rearrangement links TRBV28 to TRBJ2-1; perhaps D is TRBD1 or TRBD2 (7 bases each). The CDR3 spans 13 residues. V lost 10 bases to trimming and J lost 2 bases, with 12 bases between them. Germline V gene data show CDR1 as MDHEN and CDR2 as SYDVKM. The CDR3 loop is CATQGGPYNEQFF. Here the CDR3 DNA reads TGTGCCACCCAGGGGGGGCCCTACAATGAGCAGTTCTTC.